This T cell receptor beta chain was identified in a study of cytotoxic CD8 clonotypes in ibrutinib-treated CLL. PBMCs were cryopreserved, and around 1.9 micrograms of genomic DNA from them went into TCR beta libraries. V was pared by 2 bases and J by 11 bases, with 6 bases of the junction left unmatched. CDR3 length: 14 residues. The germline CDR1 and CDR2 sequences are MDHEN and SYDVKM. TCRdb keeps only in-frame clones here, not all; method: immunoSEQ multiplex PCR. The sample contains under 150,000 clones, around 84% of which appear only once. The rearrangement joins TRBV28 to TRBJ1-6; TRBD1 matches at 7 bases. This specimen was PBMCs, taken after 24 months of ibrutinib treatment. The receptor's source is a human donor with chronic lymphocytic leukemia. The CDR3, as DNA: TGTGCCAGCAGTTTAAATCTGGGACAGACACCCCTCCACTTT. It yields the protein CASSLNLGQTPLHF.